The count of the clone carrying this T cell receptor (beta chain) is one. The sample is drawn from a study of long-term antiretroviral therapy in people with HIV. With V trimmed by 6 bases and J by 1 base, 7 bases remained unmatched. The germline V gene encodes CDR1 SGHTA and CDR2 FQGTGA. The CDR3 runs to 15 residues. Runs used v3.0 of the immunoSEQ assay and were done at survey level. Using immunoSEQ multiplex PCR, the repertoire was profiled, and TCRdb retains in-frame clones only, with some absent. Here the sample spans about 32,000 clones, roughly 97% being singletons. Per donor, at least one pre-ART and at least two post-ART PBMC samples were obtained.

This clonotype originated in a man aged 25 to 45 with HIV. The rearrangement joins TRBV7-3 to TRBJ2-5; 8 bases map to TRBD2. The source was unsorted PBMCs, collected 7.6 years after starting antiretroviral therapy. The CDR3: CASRPSGQSQETQYF. In nucleotides, the CDR3 is TGTGCCAGCAGACCTAGCGGGCAAAGCCAAGAGACCCAGTACTTC.